The 27 T cell receptor beta chains below come from one sample, sequenced in a study of Ad26.COV2.S vaccination and SARS-CoV-2 variants. Described treatment: 15 to 20 received Ad26.COV2.S at low or high dose, single or two shots; about five received placebo; per-sample allocation not given. The samples were gathered on day 63 after the first injection of vaccine or placebo. Clones were sequenced by immunoSEQ multiplex PCR, and TCRdb holds only the in-frame ones, with some missing. The sample yields roughly 450,000 clones, about 93% seen once. Material: peripheral blood, obtained in a trial of Ad26.COV2.S vaccine versus placebo. Receptors were obtained from a person aged 18 to 65 who received the Ad26.COV2.S COVID-19 vaccine or a placebo.

The chain is built from TRBV27 and TRBJ1-1; D remains unclear. There are 15 residues in the CDR3. From germline, CDR1 is MNHEY and CDR2 SMNVEV (reference sequence). Trimming removed 1 base at V and 9 bases at J, with 18 bases between. The CDR3 loop reads CASSLLGQMERKAFF. CDR3 nucleotide sequence: TGTGCCAGCAGTTTATTAGGGCAGATGGAACGAAAAGCTTTCTTT.

The rearrangement joins TRBV4-1 to TRBJ1-3, with D hard to call. The CDR3 consists of 15 residues. CDR1 is MGHRA, CDR2 YSYEKL, per germline. The germline V and J ends were trimmed by 1 base and 0 bases, with 7 bases remaining between them. The CDR3 nucleotides are TGCGCCAGCAGCCAAGGGTTCGTCTCTGGAAACACCATATATTTT. Its translation: CASSQGFVSGNTIYF.

The chain recombines TRBV7-9 with TRBJ2-6, with no clear D. The germline gives CDR1 SEHNR, CDR2 FQNEAQ (reference sequence). This CDR3 region has 13 residues. Trimming took 3 bases from V and 1 from J, leaving 1 base between them. This chain's CDR3 is CASSFSGANVLTF. CDR3 coding DNA: TGTGCCAGCAGCTTTTCTGGGGCCAACGTCCTGACTTTC. The full variable domain, in which reference TRBV7-9 and TRBJ2-6 provide the parts outside the CDR3, is DTGVSQNPRHKITKRGQNVTFRCDPISEHNRLYWYRQTLGQGPEFLTYFQNEAQLEKSRLLSDRFSAERPKGSFSTLEIQRTEQGDSAMYLCASSFSGANVLTFGAGSRLTVL.

Comment on this clone: Within the sample, other DNA sequences also encode this same CDR3. The genes are TRBV28 and TRBJ1-5; D call uncertain. The V end was cut by 3 bases, the J end by 4 bases, with 7 bases between. The CDR3 totals 13 residues. Germline V lookup: CDR1 MDHEN, CDR2 SYDVKM. Here the CDR3 DNA reads TGTGCCAGCAGTTTGTTAGGGAATCAGCCCCAGCATTTT. It translates to CASSLLGNQPQHF. Full variable domain (outside the CDR3, taken from reference TRBV28 and TRBJ1-5): DVKVTQSSRYLVKRTGEKVFLECVQDMDHENMFWYRQDPGLGLRLIYFSYDVKMKEKGDIPEGYSVSREKKERFSLILESASTNQTSMYLCASSLLGNQPQHFGDGTRLSIL.

The rearrangement joins TRBV29-1 to TRBJ2-7; tentatively, D is TRBD2 (5 bases). The CDR3 consists of 13 residues. The V gene lost 4 bases and the J gene lost 6 bases, with 16 bases spanning the gap. The germline V gene encodes CDR1 SQVTM and CDR2 ANQGSEA. DNA for the CDR3: TGCAGCGTTGTAATTCCGGGGTTCGTCGAGCAGTACTTC. As protein: CSVVIPGFVEQYF.

This clone appeared a few times. The CDR3 DNA reads as TGTGCCAGCAGCCCAACCACAGGGGGCTATGAGACCCAGTACTTC. As protein: CASSPTTGGYETQYF. The chain has TRBV9 and TRBJ2-5; 9 bases line up with TRBD1. The CDR3 consists of 15 residues. After removal of 4 bases from V and 5 bases from J, the junction contained 9 bases not matched to a gene. Germline lookup yields CDR1 SGDLS and CDR2 YYNGEE.

About this clone itself: The sample carries other DNA sequences with the same CDR3. This chain joins TRBV7-2 and TRBJ2-7, with D unresolved. The germline V and J ends were trimmed by 0 bases and 0 bases, with 6 bases remaining between them. This CDR3 is built from 14 residues. The V gene's germline CDR1 is SGHTA and CDR2 FQGNSA. CDR3 DNA sequence: TGTGCCAGCAGCTTAGCTGCCAGCTCCTACGAGCAGTACTTC. Protein sequence: CASSLAASSYEQYF.

This clone was found a few times. V is TRBV19 and J is TRBJ2-2, with TRBD2 identical over 10 bases. Germline lookup yields CDR1 LNHDA and CDR2 SQIVND (reference sequence). After removal of 6 bases from V and 5 bases from J, the junction contained 12 bases not matched to a gene. The length of the CDR3 is 17 residues. The CDR3 loop is CASRNFGLAELTGELFF. The DNA of the CDR3 is TGTGCCAGTAGGAATTTCGGACTAGCGGAACTGACCGGGGAGCTGTTTTTT.

This chain uses TRBV5-8 with TRBJ2-5; possible D gene TRBD1, 6 bases. V gave up 6 bases and J gave up 3 bases, with 12 bases separating them. This CDR3 contains 13 residues. In germline, CDR1 is SGHTS, CDR2 YDEGEE. The CDR3 spells CASTRGTKETQYF. Here the CDR3 DNA reads TGTGCCAGCACCAGGGGTACGAAAGAGACCCAGTACTTC.

The chain has TRBV10-3 and TRBJ1-2; 8 nucleotides agree with TRBD1. In germline, CDR1 is ENHRY, CDR2 SYGVKD. The ends lost 10 bases at V and 6 bases at J; junction bases unmatched: 7. The CDR3 spans 12 residues. The CDR3 DNA is TGTGCCACCCGGACAGGGTCTCATGGCTACACCTTC. Its translation is CATRTGSHGYTF.

The gene calls are TRBV19 and TRBJ1-5, with D unresolved. Per germline, CDR1 LNHDA and CDR2 SQIVND (reference sequence). V gave up 7 bases and J gave up 5 bases, with 18 bases separating them. The CDR3 consists of 15 residues. The CDR3 protein is CASTPWASKDQPQHF. The DNA for the CDR3 is TGTGCCAGTACTCCCTGGGCCTCTAAGGATCAGCCCCAGCATTTT. Complete variable domain (other parts from reference TRBV19 and TRBJ1-5): DGGITQSPKYLFRKEGQNVTLSCEQNLNHDAMYWYRQDPGQGLRLIYYSQIVNDFQKGDIAEGYSVSREKKESFPLTVTSAQKNPTAFYLCASTPWASKDQPQHFGDGTRLSIL.

This chain uses TRBV7-9 with TRBJ2-3, with D unclear. Germline assignment: CDR1 SEHNR and CDR2 FQNEAQ (reference sequence). The CDR3 is made up of 17 amino acids. V was shortened by 1 base and J by 3 bases, with 17 bases between the two germline ends. The DNA for the CDR3 is TGTGCCAGCAGCTTAGTTAGTGGGAACCAAAATACAGATACGCAGTATTTT. It is translated as CASSLVSGNQNTDTQYF.

V and J are TRBV11-2 and TRBJ2-1; 12 positions agree with TRBD2. Trimming cost V 4 bases and J 6 bases; bases outside gene matches: 1. The CDR3 consists of 14 residues. Germline CDR1 is SGHAT and CDR2 is FQNNGV. CDR3 DNA: TGTGCCAGCAGCTCGACTAGCGGGAGCAATGAGCAGTTCTTC. Translating gives CASSSTSGSNEQFF. Based on the CDR3 plus reference TRBV11-2 and TRBJ2-1, the full variable domain is EAGVAQSPRYKIIEKRQSVAFWCNPISGHATLYWYQQILGQGPKLLIQFQNNGVVDDSQLPKDRFSAERLKGVDSTLKIQPAKLEDSAVYLCASSSTSGSNEQFFGPGTRLTVL.

The chain has TRBV4-3 and TRBJ1-2; 11 bases line up with TRBD1. V gave up 2 bases and J gave up 3 bases; unmatched junction bases: 5. This CDR3 has 16 residues. Germline V gene lookup returns CDR1 LGHNA and CDR2 YSLEER. This CDR3 reads CASSQTGQGGYYGYTF. The CDR3 bases are TGCGCCAGCAGCCAAACGGGACAGGGGGGTTACTATGGCTACACCTTC.

The gene calls are TRBV19 and TRBJ1-2; D not certain. Per germline, CDR1 LNHDA and CDR2 SQIVND (reference sequence). The CDR3 length is 13 residues. V lost 5 bases to trimming and J lost 8 bases, with 15 bases between them. The CDR3 protein is CASSQPGLIGYTF. The CDR3 nucleotides are TGTGCCAGTAGTCAACCGGGCCTTATCGGCTACACCTTC.

Details on this clone: Other DNA variants within this sample encode the same CDR3. The chain recombines TRBV3-1 (or the pseudogene TRBV3-2) with TRBJ2-3; D perhaps matches TRBD2 (6 bases). CDR1 is LGHDT and CDR2 is YNNKEL in the germline V gene (reference sequence). The length of the CDR3 is 13 residues. Trimming removed 1 base at V and 4 bases at J, with 6 bases between. For the CDR3, the DNA is TGTGCCAGCAGCCAAGGACTAGCAGATACGCAGTATTTT. This gives the protein CASSQGLADTQYF.

The chain carries TRBV5-6 and TRBJ2-1; 11 bases fit TRBD2. Germline V gives CDR1 SGHDT, CDR2 YYEEEE. Losses at the gene ends were 2 bases for V and 9 bases for J; bases not matched to a gene: 7. There are 15 residues in the CDR3. The CDR3 loop reads CASSFGLAGGIEQFF. CDR3 DNA sequence: TGTGCCAGCAGCTTCGGTCTAGCGGGAGGCATTGAGCAGTTCTTC. The full variable domain, in which reference TRBV5-6 and TRBJ2-1 provide the parts outside the CDR3, is DAGVTQSPTHLIKTRGQQVTLRCSPKSGHDTVSWYQQALGQGPQFIFQYYEEEERQRGNFPDRFSGHQFPNYSSELNVNALLLGDSALYLCASSFGLAGGIEQFFGPGTRLTVL.

This clone was counted a single time. The chain combines TRBV12-3 or TRBV12-4 with TRBJ2-5, with D uncertain. V dropped 8 bases and J dropped 5 bases, with 12 bases sitting between them. The CDR3 consists of 12 residues. For the CDR3, the DNA is TGTGCCAGCTCGACCCGGCGGGAGACCCAGTACTTC. As protein: CASSTRRETQYF.

The chain uses TRBV4-2 and TRBJ2-3, with TRBD2 identical over 12 bases. J was trimmed by 0 bases and V by 4 bases; bases with no gene match: 11. This CDR3 is built from 19 residues. Looked up from germline, CDR1 is LGHNA and CDR2 is YNFKEQ. The chain's CDR3 is CASSPWRGGTSGSTDTQYF. The CDR3 DNA reads as TGTGCCAGCAGCCCCTGGAGGGGAGGGACTAGCGGGAGCACAGATACGCAGTATTTT.

J is TRBJ2-7 and V is TRBV5-4; 13 bases line up with TRBD2. Germline assignment: CDR1 SGHNT and CDR2 YYREEE (reference sequence). The CDR3 is made up of 14 amino acids. V lost 3 bases to trimming and J lost 6 bases; unmatched junction nucleotides: 3. This CDR3 reads CASSSRTSGGEQYF. Here the CDR3 DNA reads TGTGCCAGCAGCTCCCGGACTAGCGGGGGCGAGCAGTACTTC.

The V and J genes are TRBV3-1 (or the pseudogene TRBV3-2) and TRBJ1-6; the D gene is possibly TRBD1 (5 bases). The germline V and J ends were trimmed by 0 bases and 5 bases, with 8 bases remaining between them. Per the germline V gene, CDR1 is LGHDT and CDR2 is YNNKEL (reference sequence). CDR3 length: 15 residues. CDR3 region: CASSQDSQDNSPLHF. As DNA, the CDR3 is TGTGCCAGCAGCCAAGATTCACAGGATAATTCACCCCTCCACTTT.

The rearrangement joins TRBV27 to TRBJ1-1; possibly TRBD1 for D (5 bases). The V and J ends lost 5 bases and 0 bases respectively, with 13 bases between them. This CDR3 is 15 amino acids long. Per germline, CDR1 MNHEY and CDR2 SMNVEV (reference sequence). The CDR3, as DNA: TGTGCCAGCAGTCGGTGGGGGGAATTGAACACTGAAGCTTTCTTT. The encoded protein is CASSRWGELNTEAFF.

The chain couples TRBV12-3 or TRBV12-4 to TRBJ1-1, with 8 positions matching TRBD1. The trim removed 5 bases at V and 8 bases at J, leaving 7 bases unmatched. This CDR3 has 13 amino acids. The CDR3, as DNA: TGTGCCAGCAGTCGGACAGGGTACGGGGAAGCTTTCTTT. This translates into CASSRTGYGEAFF.

The chain couples TRBV25-1 to TRBJ2-2; the match to TRBD2 covers 10 bases. This CDR3 has 14 residues. Germline V gene sequence: CDR1 MGHDK, CDR2 SYGVNS. After removal of 8 bases from V and 5 bases from J, the junction contained 5 bases not matched to a gene. The CDR3: CASGSGGSTGELFF. The CDR3 nucleotides read TGTGCCAGCGGTAGCGGGGGGAGTACCGGGGAGCTGTTTTTT.

This chain connects TRBV7-8 to TRBJ2-6; D possibly uses TRBD1 or TRBD2 (5 bases each). The CDR3 extends over 16 amino acids. The V and J ends lost 7 bases and 3 bases respectively, with 16 bases between them. The germline gives CDR1 SGHVS, CDR2 FQNEAQ. The CDR3 protein is CASTPGSRFGANVLTF. The CDR3 region has the DNA TGTGCCAGCACGCCAGGGAGTCGCTTTGGGGCCAACGTCCTGACTTTC.

The V gene is TRBV14, the J gene TRBJ2-1; 9 bases are a match to TRBD2. The CDR3 sequence is 19 residues long. V was pared by 1 base and J by 3 bases, with 13 bases of the junction left unmatched. Germline V gene lookup returns CDR1 SGHDN and CDR2 FVKESK. This CDR3 is CASSQAIILAGTDYNEQFF. The CDR3, as DNA: TGTGCCAGCAGCCAAGCTATAATCCTAGCGGGAACCGACTACAATGAGCAGTTCTTC.

V is TRBV7-9 and J is TRBJ2-1; D remains unclear. The CDR3 contains 13 residues. Trimming removed 7 bases from V and 9 bases from J, with 16 bases in between. Germline loops: CDR1 SEHNR, CDR2 FQNEAQ (reference sequence). The CDR3 here is CASTSGVRGEQFF. DNA of the CDR3: TGTGCCAGCACCTCTGGGGTGCGCGGTGAGCAGTTCTTC.